These T cell receptor beta chains were read from a single sample in a study of a mutant IDH1 vaccine in newly diagnosed glioma. Some clones are missing from TCRdb's copy, which holds only in-frame ones; the method was immunoSEQ multiplex PCR. The sample records about 54,000 clones, 65% to 85% being singletons. The sample in question was PBMCs, obtained from a glioma patient treated with radiotherapy, temozolomide or both. The receptor set was obtained from a man younger than 35 with glioma. Each CDR3 is given with its conserved first and last residue. The order of the fields is CDR3 protein, CDR3 DNA, J gene, V gene, clone size, D gene. D genes are given only for firm matches. Some rows mark clone size as missing; the rest say once, few, many or name a class of expanded clone.

CDR3 protein: CASRGAQGIGNYGYTF
CDR3 DNA: TGTGCCAGCAGAGGCGCGCAGGGAATCGGTAACTATGGCTACACCTTC
J gene: TRBJ1-2
V gene: TRBV25-1
clone size: NA
D gene: NA

CDR3 protein: CASSPPRGPNTEAFF
CDR3 DNA: TGTGCCAGCTCACCACCGAGGGGGCCTAACACTGAAGCTTTCTTT
J gene: TRBJ1-1
V gene: TRBV18
clone size: NA
D gene: TRBD1

CDR3 protein: CASSRDGIYEQYF
CDR3 DNA: TGTGCCAGCAGCCGGGACGGTATCTACGAGCAGTACTTC
J gene: TRBJ2-7
V gene: TRBV6-5
clone size: NA
D gene: NA

CDR3 protein: CASLGGREAFF
CDR3 DNA: TGTGCCTCCTTGGGGGGACGCGAAGCTTTCTTT
J gene: TRBJ1-1
V gene: TRBV10-3
clone size: few
D gene: NA

CDR3 protein: CASSQLAGIYEQYF
CDR3 DNA: TGTGCCAGCAGCCAGCTAGCGGGAATTTACGAGCAGTACTTC
J gene: TRBJ2-7
V gene: TRBV5-6
clone size: NA
D gene: TRBD2

CDR3 protein: CASSQIAEAFF
CDR3 DNA: TGTGCCAGCAGCCAGATTGCTGAAGCTTTCTTT
J gene: TRBJ1-1
V gene: TRBV14
clone size: NA
D gene: NA

CDR3 protein: CASSESVGYTF
CDR3 DNA: TGTGCCAGCAGTGAATCGGTTGGCTACACCTTC
J gene: TRBJ1-2
V gene: TRBV2
clone size: NA
D gene: NA

CDR3 protein: CASSKSQLNTEAFF
CDR3 DNA: TGTGCCAGCTCAAAAAGTCAGTTGAACACTGAAGCTTTCTTT
J gene: TRBJ1-1
V gene: TRBV18
clone size: few
D gene: NA

CDR3 protein: CASSFGAGGYEQYF
CDR3 DNA: TGTGCCAGCAGCTTCGGGGCAGGGGGTTACGAGCAGTACTTC
J gene: TRBJ2-7
V gene: TRBV5-4
clone size: NA
D gene: TRBD1

CDR3 protein: CASSTDRRSSYNEQFF
CDR3 DNA: TGTGCCAGCAGCACCGACAGACGTTCCTCCTACAATGAGCAGTTCTTC
J gene: TRBJ2-1
V gene: TRBV13
clone size: NA
D gene: NA

CDR3 protein: CATSRKNPGAGELFF
CDR3 DNA: TGTGCCACCAGCAGAAAAAACCCTGGAGCCGGGGAGCTGTTTTTT
J gene: TRBJ2-2
V gene: TRBV15
clone size: once
D gene: NA

CDR3 protein: CASSQELAGVGSRTYEQYF
CDR3 DNA: TGTGCCAGCAGCCAAGAATTGGCGGGAGTAGGGTCGAGGACCTACGAGCAGTACTTC
J gene: TRBJ2-7
V gene: TRBV4-2
clone size: NA
D gene: TRBD2

CDR3 protein: CASSGRMLYEQYF
CDR3 DNA: TGTGCCAGCAGTGGACGGATGCTCTACGAGCAGTACTTC
J gene: TRBJ2-7
V gene: TRBV6-1
clone size: once
D gene: NA

CDR3 protein: CASSRLGEGGGGFYGYTF
CDR3 DNA: TGTGCCAGCAGCCGACTCGGAGAGGGTGGAGGGGGTTTCTATGGCTACACCTTC
J gene: TRBJ1-2
V gene: TRBV28
clone size: NA
D gene: NA

CDR3 protein: CASKQGNQPQHF
CDR3 DNA: TGTGCCAGCAAACAGGGGAATCAGCCCCAGCATTTT
J gene: TRBJ1-5
V gene: TRBV2
clone size: NA
D gene: TRBD1

CDR3 protein: CSVGGGRWTPYEQYF
CDR3 DNA: TGCAGCGTGGGGGGAGGGAGGTGGACACCCTACGAGCAGTACTTC
J gene: TRBJ2-7
V gene: TRBV29-1
clone size: NA
D gene: TRBD2

CDR3 protein: CASRQTSGRSEQYF
CDR3 DNA: TGTGCCAGCAGACAGACTAGCGGGAGGAGTGAACAGTACTTC
J gene: TRBJ2-7
V gene: TRBV11-2
clone size: once
D gene: TRBD2

CDR3 protein: CASSPHPGAGANVLTF
CDR3 DNA: TGTGCCAGCAGCCCTCACCCAGGGGCCGGGGCCAACGTCCTGACTTTC
J gene: TRBJ2-6
V gene: TRBV28
clone size: NA
D gene: NA

CDR3 protein: CAWSVTELSGYTF
CDR3 DNA: TGTGCCTGGAGTGTAACCGAGTTAAGTGGCTACACCTTC
J gene: TRBJ1-2
V gene: TRBV30
clone size: NA
D gene: NA

CDR3 protein: CASSFGQEAFF
CDR3 DNA: TGTGCCAGCAGTTTCGGGCAAGAAGCTTTCTTT
J gene: TRBJ1-1
V gene: TRBV28
clone size: few
D gene: NA

CDR3 protein: CASSSPNYGYTF
CDR3 DNA: TGTGCCAGCAGTTCCCCAAATTATGGCTACACCTTC
J gene: TRBJ1-2
V gene: TRBV6-1
clone size: NA
D gene: NA

CDR3 protein: CASLREPYNSPLHF
CDR3 DNA: TGTGCCAGCCTCAGGGAGCCCTATAATTCACCCCTCCACTTT
J gene: TRBJ1-6
V gene: TRBV6-5
clone size: NA
D gene: NA

CDR3 protein: CASSQGRQGVHTEAFF
CDR3 DNA: TGTGCCAGCAGCCAAGGGCGACAGGGGGTGCACACTGAAGCTTTCTTT
J gene: TRBJ1-1
V gene: TRBV4-2
clone size: NA
D gene: TRBD1

CDR3 protein: CAISDTVGRGRRTEAFF
CDR3 DNA: TGTGCCATCAGTGACACCGTTGGACGGGGGAGAAGGACTGAAGCTTTCTTT
J gene: TRBJ1-1
V gene: TRBV10-3
clone size: NA
D gene: NA

CDR3 protein: CASSNGEADTQYF
CDR3 DNA: TGTGCCAGCAGCAACGGGGAGGCAGATACGCAGTATTTT
J gene: TRBJ2-3
V gene: TRBV6-4
clone size: NA
D gene: NA

CDR3 protein: CASSLPSGSPPWMFF
CDR3 DNA: TGTGCCAGCAGCCTTCCTAGCGGGAGCCCCCCTTGGATGTTCTTC
J gene: TRBJ2-1
V gene: TRBV5-6
clone size: NA
D gene: TRBD2

CDR3 protein: CASSPRTVSLNEQFF
CDR3 DNA: TGTGCCAGCAGCCCCAGGACAGTAAGCCTCAATGAGCAGTTCTTC
J gene: TRBJ2-1
V gene: TRBV2
clone size: NA
D gene: NA

CDR3 protein: CYLQGLGNTEAFF
CDR3 DNA: TGTTATCTACAGGGACTCGGGAACACTGAAGCTTTCTTT
J gene: TRBJ1-1
V gene: TRBV7-9
clone size: NA
D gene: NA

CDR3 protein: CASSIDRLNTEAFF
CDR3 DNA: TGTGCCAGTAGTATAGACAGATTGAACACTGAAGCTTTCTTT
J gene: TRBJ1-1
V gene: TRBV19
clone size: NA
D gene: NA

CDR3 protein: CAWSVFRAGEQFF
CDR3 DNA: TGTGCCTGGAGTGTATTCCGGGCAGGTGAGCAGTTCTTC
J gene: TRBJ2-1
V gene: TRBV30
clone size: NA
D gene: NA

CDR3 protein: CATSSQSTNEKLFF
CDR3 DNA: TGTGCCACCAGTTCACAGTCAACTAATGAAAAACTGTTTTTT
J gene: TRBJ1-4
V gene: TRBV15
clone size: NA
D gene: NA

CDR3 protein: CASSQDVRDTEAFF
CDR3 DNA: TGTGCCAGCAGCCAAGACGTCCGGGACACTGAAGCTTTCTTT
J gene: TRBJ1-1
V gene: TRBV4-2
clone size: NA
D gene: NA

CDR3 protein: CASSEAGAGQYYGYTF
CDR3 DNA: TGTGCCAGCAGTGAAGCGGGTGCAGGGCAATACTATGGCTACACCTTC
J gene: TRBJ1-2
V gene: TRBV2
clone size: NA
D gene: NA

CDR3 protein: CAWTPGYTEAFF
CDR3 DNA: TGTGCCTGGACCCCGGGATACACTGAAGCTTTCTTT
J gene: TRBJ1-1
V gene: TRBV30
clone size: NA
D gene: NA

CDR3 protein: CASSFVGDTQYF
CDR3 DNA: TGTGCCAGCAGCTTCGTGGGGGATACGCAGTATTTT
J gene: TRBJ2-3
V gene: TRBV7-9
clone size: once
D gene: NA

CDR3 protein: CASSEEGAGELFF
CDR3 DNA: TGTGCCAGCAGTGAAGAAGGGGCCGGGGAGCTGTTTTTT
J gene: TRBJ2-2
V gene: TRBV6-1
clone size: NA
D gene: NA

CDR3 protein: CAWSGTGGNQPQHF
CDR3 DNA: TGTGCCTGGAGTGGGACAGGGGGCAATCAGCCCCAGCATTTT
J gene: TRBJ1-5
V gene: TRBV30
clone size: NA
D gene: TRBD1

CDR3 protein: CASSLWSGGTSETQYF
CDR3 DNA: TGCGCCAGCAGCCTATGGAGCGGGGGGACCTCGGAGACCCAGTACTTC
J gene: TRBJ2-5
V gene: TRBV5-1
clone size: NA
D gene: TRBD2

CDR3 protein: CASSEIVTVYSNQPQHF
CDR3 DNA: TGTGCCAGCAGTGAAATTGTGACAGTTTATAGCAATCAGCCCCAGCATTTT
J gene: TRBJ1-5
V gene: TRBV2
clone size: NA
D gene: NA

CDR3 protein: CASSPRRATQRGETQYF
CDR3 DNA: TGTGCCAGCAGCCCCAGGCGGGCAACACAACGGGGGGAGACCCAGTACTTC
J gene: TRBJ2-5
V gene: TRBV7-9
clone size: NA
D gene: NA

CDR3 protein: CASSLGGGPNYGYTF
CDR3 DNA: TGTGCCAGCAGTTTAGGCGGGGGCCCTAACTATGGCTACACCTTC
J gene: TRBJ1-2
V gene: TRBV27
clone size: few
D gene: NA

CDR3 protein: CASREAGYYGNQPQHF
CDR3 DNA: TGTGCCAGCAGAGAGGCAGGGTACTATGGCAATCAGCCCCAGCATTTT
J gene: TRBJ1-5
V gene: TRBV27
clone size: NA
D gene: NA

CDR3 protein: CASSYPGTGSYEQYF
CDR3 DNA: TGTGCCAGCAGCTACCCCGGGACAGGGTCCTACGAGCAGTACTTC
J gene: TRBJ2-7
V gene: TRBV14
clone size: NA
D gene: TRBD1

CDR3 protein: CSVERGTTTPTDTQYF
CDR3 DNA: TGCAGCGTTGAAAGGGGGACTACTACTCCTACAGATACGCAGTATTTT
J gene: TRBJ2-3
V gene: TRBV29-1
clone size: NA
D gene: NA

CDR3 protein: CASSLGTGGIYEQYF
CDR3 DNA: TGCGCCAGCAGCCTAGGAACGGGGGGGATCTACGAGCAGTACTTC
J gene: TRBJ2-7
V gene: TRBV4-3
clone size: NA
D gene: TRBD2

CDR3 protein: CASSQDGTGKVTIYF
CDR3 DNA: TGCGCCAGCAGCCAGGATGGGACAGGGAAGGTGACGATATATTTT
J gene: TRBJ1-3
V gene: TRBV4-3
clone size: NA
D gene: TRBD1

CDR3 protein: CASSDPLGSNTEAFF
CDR3 DNA: TGTGCCAGCAGTGACCCTCTGGGGTCGAACACTGAAGCTTTCTTT
J gene: TRBJ1-1
V gene: TRBV6-6
clone size: once
D gene: NA

CDR3 protein: CASSPSAGSSTDTQYF
CDR3 DNA: TGTGCCAGCTCACCATCCGCGGGGTCGAGCACAGATACGCAGTATTTT
J gene: TRBJ2-3
V gene: TRBV18
clone size: NA
D gene: NA

CDR3 protein: CASSWGRSTEAFF
CDR3 DNA: TGTGCCAGCAGTTGGGGGAGGAGTACTGAAGCTTTCTTT
J gene: TRBJ1-1
V gene: TRBV6-6
clone size: few
D gene: NA